This T cell receptor beta chain appears in the sequencing data of a study of spatial heterogeneity in lung cancer. Study overall: Detected sequences consistently included more beta-chain ones than alpha-chain ones.

This clonotype was counted many times. Time point described: sample taken at primary tumor resection. Whole RNA came from tumor, nontumor lung or frozen PBMC and was sequenced without being sorted. Each TCR cDNA molecule carried a unique molecular identifier. TCRdb independently ran MiXCR on the 5' RACE reads; one entry per CDR3 protein. The table records about 48,000 distinct CDR3 sequences, around 5.2% of them present only once. This sequence originates from a male donor with early-stage non-small cell lung cancer. The sample was PBMCs, taken at surgery.

Here the CDR3 DNA reads TGTGCCAGTAGTGAGTTTCAAAGGGAGCAGTACTTC. Encoded protein: CASSEFQREQYF. J is TRBJ2-7 and V is TRBV19; D is uncertain. The germline CDR1 and CDR2 sequences are LNHDA and SQIVND (reference sequence). Trimming pared 5 bases from V and 7 bases from J, leaving 12 bases between. The CDR3 runs to 12 residues.